This T cell receptor beta chain was sequenced during a study of beta chain features in type 1 diabetes. Expressed TCRB transcripts were sequenced because the isolated RNA had all been reverse transcribed beforehand. The repertoire was sequenced with immunoSEQ multiplex PCR; TCRdb's copy has only in-frame clones and lacks some. Found here are hundreds of thousands of clones, around 12% of them singletons; the top ten hold roughly 0.017%. This clone showed up just a few times. Trimming at V came to 7 bases and at J to 1 base, leaving 8 bases not matched to a gene. This CDR3 is built from 15 residues. From germline, CDR1 is LGHNA and CDR2 YNFKEQ.

Sample: naive CD4+ T cells from blood. The source of this sequence is a man aged 18 to 29 in good health. The chain couples TRBV4-2 to TRBJ2-7, with 9 bases fitting TRBD1. CDR3 coding DNA: TGTGCCAGCAACCTCCTGGGGACAGGGTCCTACGAGCAGTACTTC. It yields the protein CASNLLGTGSYEQYF.